This T cell receptor (beta chain) stems from a study of cytomegalovirus exposure and HLA in healthy donors (dated by TCRdb to the late 2010s). Regarding the complete study: An earlier analysis of some 620 of the donors reported about 300 Gb of sequence data and 95 million to 140 million unique TCR beta sequences obtained from 180 million or so T cells. An early release covering some 640 HLA-typed donors comprised approximately 290 gigabases of sequencing data and 85 million or so unique TCR sequences. Both class I and class II loci were covered by HLA typing, at four-digit resolution. In a later genetic analysis, genome-wide SNP genotypes for about 55% of the roughly 700 donors were used, and that subset was treated as a discovery cohort. Among about 400 genotyped donors of the cohort, an average of approximately 220,000 unique TCR beta nucleotide sequences was sequenced per donor, of which 15% to 20% were non-productive. All discovery cohort repertoires had been generated using a single sequencing platform. The study was designed to test whether signatures of past pathogen exposure could be identified by cataloging public T cell receptors. The study profiled the T cell repertoires of more than 500 subjects by immunosequencing and related them to cytomegalovirus serostatus. The genetic ancestry cluster associated with self-reported Caucasian donors included around 76% of the approximately 430 genotyped donors. An earlier analysis of nearly 600 of the donors applied high-throughput TCR beta sequencing to assess whether each TCR beta V gene segment acted as functional or pseudogenic. Five DR-DQ haplotypes were treated as single units for association and clustering because of strong linkage in the cohort. The number of typed donors differed by locus: about 620-640 for A, B, C, DRB1 and DQB1; 500 to 550 for DQA1; roughly 600 for DPA1; and roughly 470 for DPB1. To study patterns of TCR occurrence, a later analysis re-analyzed previously published TCR beta repertoires from 666 donors and added high-resolution HLA genotyping. Besides the first cohort of around 700 subjects, a separate validation cohort made up of some 110 different subjects was used. To predict cytomegalovirus infection status, the study brought together high-throughput TCR immunosequencing, statistical association of individual TCRs with disease status, and machine learning. Alongside the repertoire data, information on donor age, sex, ethnicity and CMV serostatus was compiled. Rather than drawing on any new phenotypic data, the later analysis identified candidate immune exposures from TCR beta sequences and the way those sequences occurred across donors. What the work shows at the level of the full study, not this receptor alone: In vitro tests confirmed that a few of the cytomegalovirus-associated TCR beta chains recognize cytomegalovirus antigens. An association between a missense DCLRE1C variant and V-gene and J-gene trimming of TCR beta chains was found in a later genetic analysis and replicated in an independent cohort. CMV serostatus was the only immune exposure information available for the cohort. A later analysis found that most CMV-associated TCR beta chains appeared HLA-restricted, with HLA associations seemingly driven largely by CMV exposure. In a later analysis, several top co-occurrence clusters were reported to appear linked to parvovirus B19, influenza, CMV and Epstein-Barr virus. In an earlier analysis of approximately 600 of the donors, most TCR beta V segments were observed in productive rearrangements about 90% or about 30% of the time, broadly matching IMGT annotations. A group of highly shared sequence variants was considered likely to be a technical artifact of the sequencing pipeline. A later analysis associated about 17,000 TCR beta sequences with specific HLA alleles at a false discovery rate of 0.05. The study listed over 150 TCR beta chains as associated with cytomegalovirus. It was suggested by the authors that the approach could potentially be generalized to other disease states and immunological phenotypes. Sequencing depth was assumed to be roughly uniform across donors in the presence/absence analyses, though that assumption may not hold. Because counts were too low, around 17 rarely observed V segments, including chromosome 9 orphons, were left out of the earlier analysis of over 550 of the donors. The cohort was sequenced for TCR beta chains only, and without alpha or paired-chain data the features that could be detected were limited. A further reported finding was that TCR beta sequences accurately predicted the HLA-A and HLA-B alleles for most subjects in the first cohort. In both the original and validation cohorts, the classifier was reported to diagnose cytomegalovirus status with high specificity and sensitivity. According to a later genetic analysis, donors in an Asian-associated ancestry cluster had fewer N-insertions in productive TCRs than the roughly 700-donor mean. HLA typing was unavailable for some donors at each locus, so association tests used only the typed subset. When HLA alleles, especially DR and DQ, strongly co-occurred, TCR associations were difficult to assign to individual alleles. In a later analysis, the rate of TCR association differed among HLA loci, with DRB1 alleles having the most associated TCRs and HLA-C alleles having the fewest. Compared with equally common non-associated chains, HLA-associated TCR beta chains in a later analysis were more clonally expanded and had lower generation probabilities. Most TCR sequences were observed very rarely across donors, whereas some public TCRs were present in many individuals. Correlated functional status among segregating V segments might reflect linkage disequilibrium, but an unknown experimental factor could not be ruled out.

The cohort consisted of approximately 670 healthy bone marrow donors. At the time of sampling, every cohort member was nominally healthy, though immune exposures that went unrecorded were likely present. The donor was CMV seropositive and was included in the group of 250 to 300 seropositive cohort members. Each donor provided a peripheral blood sample, and peripheral blood mononuclear cells were used for TCR beta sequencing. The Qiagen DNeasy Blood Extraction Kit was used to extract genomic DNA from the blood cell samples. A remark on this clone: What antigen it recognizes has not been identified. The sample holds no much larger clone one base away, and base qualities are not on file.

Preparation of the library involved the immunoSEQ multiplex PCR assay. The multiplex PCR relied on a mix of 60 forward primers for TCR Vbeta segments and 13 reverse primers for TCR Jbeta segments. A multiplex PCR assay on genomic DNA amplified the CDR3 region of rearranged TCR beta genes. Amplified TCR beta libraries were sequenced as 87-base-pair reads on the Illumina HiSeq System. The original methods were these. A later analysis counted some 74 million unique TCR beta chains across the 690 or so repertoires, and 10 million to 11 million of these chains were shared by at least two donors. A nearest-neighbor algorithm error-corrected the raw reads and collapsed the reads into unique sequences, merging closely related sequences to remove PCR and sequencing errors. To assign V, D and J gene segments, CDR3 sequences were aligned to IMGT reference sequences. For a sequence to be retained, at least a six-nucleotide match to both a V gene segment and a J gene segment was required. A rearrangement counted as productive if the CDR3 had no stop codons and remained in frame with V and J, and every other rearrangement counted as non-productive. CDR3 was defined by IMGT convention, running from the second conserved V-encoded cysteine to the conserved J-encoded phenylalanine. The earlier analysis of about 590 of the donors excluded sequences that lacked an unambiguous match to a single V gene segment. An earlier analysis of approximately 590 of the donors classified V segments as functional when productive rearrangements were above 56.7% and as segregating when the standard deviation between donors was above 5%. A statistical classification framework was built to diagnose cytomegalovirus status from the catalog of TCR beta chain sequences. In a later analysis, V and J genes were assigned by comparing TCR nucleotide sequences against IMGT/GENE-DB human TR gene sequences. A later analysis assigned CDR3 sequences and most-parsimonious VDJ recombination scenarios with the TCRdist pipeline. A later analysis defined each TCR beta chain by its CDR3 amino acid sequence plus V-gene family, and excluded reads lacking a unique V-gene family. As a way to deal with suspected cross-contamination and a sequencing artifact, a later analysis dropped 592 nucleotide sequences that were highly shared and had low generation probability. A later analysis calculated a clonal expansion index for each public chain from normalized within-repertoire ranks of inferred template counts. In a later analysis, generation probabilities were computed using a VDJ recombination model fitted to out-of-frame rearrangements, and the results were checked against IGoR. Hypergeometric tests were used in a later analysis to score TCR-TCR, TCR-HLA and TCR-CMV co-occurrence, with a repertoire-size bias correction applied to the TCR pairs. False discovery rates were estimated in a later analysis by permuting HLA or CMV assignments 20 times. In a later analysis, co-occurring TCRs were grouped using DBSCAN, with TCRdist sequence similarity added in when clustering inside HLA-allele-positive subsets. Co-occurrence clustering excluded repertoires with fewer than 30,000 or more than 120,000 public chains, plus five with anomalous nucleotide sharing. Entries here come from immuneACCESS through TCRdb and include only in-frame sequences with V and J called. Some clones fail to appear in such tables; in the studies checked, an unresolved V gene covers under half of the shortfall, and the cause of the remainder is unknown. The DNA was the basis for D and trimming; V, J and clone size are from that table. This sample has around 130,000 clones in its table, and roughly four fifths of those were observed once. Together, the top ten hold 5.5% to 7% of the sample.

The specimen was PBMCs. The receptor comes from a woman between 40 and 55 years old in good health and CMV-seropositive.

In nucleotides, the sequence is TGTGCCAGCAGCTCAGGACTAGCGGGGGGATCGACCATATACGAGCAGTACTTC. It encodes CASSSGLAGGSTIYEQYF. Here the chain combines TRBV7-9 and TRBJ2-7, with 14 bases in between that match TRBD2. The germline V gene encodes CDR1 SEHNR and CDR2 FQNEAQ (reference sequence). The CDR3 goes from the cysteine to the phenylalanine over 18 residues. Only the CDR3 region is kept as DNA, spanning 54 bases read in frame from base 1. The germline V end is reduced by 4 bases and the J end by 4 bases; junction bases left unmatched: 12.